This is a list of T cell receptor beta chains from one sample in a study of cytomegalovirus exposure and HLA in healthy donors. The repertoire was sequenced with immunoSEQ multiplex PCR; TCRdb's copy has only in-frame clones and lacks some. The profile shows over 150,000 clones, more than 70% of them singletons. Sample: PBMCs. The receptors originated from a human donor in good health. The CDR3 runs from the conserved cysteine through the conserved F or W. The order of the fields is J gene, V gene, CDR3 protein.

>TRBJ1-6|TRBV7-9
CASSPQSSYNSPLHF
>TRBJ2-3|TRBV5-3
CARSLFNSTDTQYF
>TRBJ2-7|TRBV11-1
CASSLDRTYEQYF
>TRBJ2-7|TRBV28
CASSLSYNEQYF
>TRBJ2-7|TRBV5-1
CASSLMPGLAGVASEQYF
>TRBJ1-4|TRBV11-1
CASSLSRGLTNEKLFF
>TRBJ2-7|TRBV4-1
CASSHRQSTDYEQYF
>TRBJ2-7|TRBV28
CATDEVGAGSYEQYF
>TRBJ2-3|TRBV5-4
CASSFTTITDTQYF
>TRBJ1-6|TRBV6-5
CASSYSRSGDSPLHF
>TRBJ1-5|TRBV2
CASSTSDQPQHF
>TRBJ2-7|TRBV9
CASSVDPPSGDYEQYF